Given below is one T cell receptor (beta chain) in context. Its cognate antigen is unknown. The CDR3 totals 14 residues. Trimming left V 4 bases short and J 4 bases short, with 11 bases between. The V gene's germline CDR1 is MNHNS and CDR2 SASEGT. By quantitative 5'-RACE with molecular barcodes, the TCR beta libraries were made. TCRdb ran MiXCR on the 5' RACE reads and lists one entry per CDR3 protein. The sample shows approximately 300,000 distinct CDR3 sequences, 20% to 25% of them seen only once. This specimen comes from a study of CD8 T cells in ankylosing spondylitis. Whole-study results and caveats: Clones linked to disease were reported to show significant enrichment in matched ankylosing spondylitis synovial fluid. CD8+ disease-linked clones were present at relatively low frequencies in blood. Typical of ankylosing spondylitis blood, it appeared, was a TCR beta motif of eight highly homologous variants.

Sequenced sample: blood, either unsorted or a sorted T cell fraction (not recorded which). This clonotype was obtained from a female donor with ankylosing spondylitis or in good health (not recorded which). The chain uses TRBV6-1 and TRBJ2-1; D remains ambiguous. The CDR3 DNA reads as TGTGCCAGCAGTGGACCCGGACCTTACAATGAGCAGTTCTTC. Translated: CASSGPGPYNEQFF.